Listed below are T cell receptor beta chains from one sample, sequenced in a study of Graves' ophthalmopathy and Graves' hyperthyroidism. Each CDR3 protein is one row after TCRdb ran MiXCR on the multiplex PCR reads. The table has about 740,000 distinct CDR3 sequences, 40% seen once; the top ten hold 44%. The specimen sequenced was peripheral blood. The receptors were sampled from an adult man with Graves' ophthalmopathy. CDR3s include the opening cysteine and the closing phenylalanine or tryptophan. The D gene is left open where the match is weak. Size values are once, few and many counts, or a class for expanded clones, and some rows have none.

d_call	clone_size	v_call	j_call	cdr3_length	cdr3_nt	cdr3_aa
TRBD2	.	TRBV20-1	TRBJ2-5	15	TGCAGTGCTAGAGTTGTAGCGGGACCCCAAGAGACCCAGTACTTC	CSARVVAGPQETQYF
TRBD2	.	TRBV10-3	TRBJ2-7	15	TGTGCCATCAGGTCGAGCGGGGGCGCGTCCTACGAGCAGTACTTC	CAIRSSGGASYEQYF
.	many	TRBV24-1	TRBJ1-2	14	TGTGCCACCAGCGGTCTTCCAGGGCAAAATGGCTACACCTTC	CATSGLPGQNGYTF
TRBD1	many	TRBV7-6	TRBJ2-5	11	TGTGCCAGCAGCGCCCGGGACAGGGTTTACTTC	CASSARDRVYF
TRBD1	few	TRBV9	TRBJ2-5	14	TGTGCCAGCAGCACTCAGGGGGCTAGTGAGACCCAGTACTTC	CASSTQGASETQYF
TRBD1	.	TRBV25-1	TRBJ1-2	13	TGTGCCAGCAGTGAAACAGGGGTCAACGGCTACACCTTC	CASSETGVNGYTF
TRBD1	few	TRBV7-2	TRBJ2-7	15	TGTGCCAGCAGCTTCCCGGGACAGGGGGCGAACGAGCAGTACTTC	CASSFPGQGANEQYF
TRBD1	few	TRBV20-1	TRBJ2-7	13	TGCAGTGCAGCCGGGACAGGGTCCTACGAGCAGTACTTC	CSAAGTGSYEQYF
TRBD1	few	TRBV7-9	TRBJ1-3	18	TGTGCCAGCAGCTTAGACCCAGGGACAGCACGACCTGGAAACACCATATATTTT	CASSLDPGTARPGNTIYF
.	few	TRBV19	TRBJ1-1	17	TGTGCCAGTAGTATGCGAGTGACGGGGGCCACGTACACTGAAGCTTTCTTT	CASSMRVTGATYTEAFF
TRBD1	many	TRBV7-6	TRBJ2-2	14	TGTGCCAGCAGAAGGACAGGTAGAACCGGGGAGCTGTTTTTT	CASRRTGRTGELFF
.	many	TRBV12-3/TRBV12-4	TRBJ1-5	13	TGTGCCAGCAGCAATTTACAGGGTCAGCCCCAGCATTTT	CASSNLQGQPQHF
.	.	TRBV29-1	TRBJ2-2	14	TGCAGCGTTGAGATCCCGGGTACGTCCGGGGAGCTGTTTTTT	CSVEIPGTSGELFF
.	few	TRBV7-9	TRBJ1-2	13	TGTGCCAGCAGCTTAACGGGGGGCATAGGCTACACCTTC	CASSLTGGIGYTF
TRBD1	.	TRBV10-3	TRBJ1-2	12	TGTGCCATCAGTGACGGGACAGGGGGCTACGCCTTC	CAISDGTGGYAF
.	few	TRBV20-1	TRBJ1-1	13	TGCAGTGCTCTACCCGGGATAGGAACTGAAGCTTTCTTT	CSALPGIGTEAFF
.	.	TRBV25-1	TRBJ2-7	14	TGTGCCAGCAGTGCTGGAGTTAAGCCCTACGAGCAGTACTTC	CASSAGVKPYEQYF
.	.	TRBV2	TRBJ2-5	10	TGTGCCGGCAGACAAGAGACCCAGTACTTC	CAGRQETQYF
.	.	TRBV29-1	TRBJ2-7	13	TGCAGCGTTGAACAGAACTATGGCTACGAGCAGTACTTC	CSVEQNYGYEQYF
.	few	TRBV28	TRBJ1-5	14	TGTGCCAGCAGTCAGGACATTAGCAATCAGCCCCAGCATTTT	CASSQDISNQPQHF
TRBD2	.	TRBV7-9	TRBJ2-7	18	TGTGCCAGCAGCTTAGGGACTAGCGGGGGCCTAAGATCCTACGAGCAGTACTTC	CASSLGTSGGLRSYEQYF
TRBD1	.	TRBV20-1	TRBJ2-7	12	TGCAGTGCTAGCACAGGGGGGAACGAGCAGTACTTC	CSASTGGNEQYF
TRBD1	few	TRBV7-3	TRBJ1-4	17	TGTGCCAGCAGCTTTTCGCGGACAGGGGGCTTGAGTGAAAAACTGTTTTTT	CASSFSRTGGLSEKLFF
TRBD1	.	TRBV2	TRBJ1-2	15	TGCGCCAGCAGCGCCAGACAGGGAATCGGTCAGGGCTACACCTTC	CASSARQGIGQGYTF
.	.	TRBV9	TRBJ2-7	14	TGTGCCAGCAGTGAGCTCCTCAGCCAGTACGAGCAGTACTTC	CASSELLSQYEQYF
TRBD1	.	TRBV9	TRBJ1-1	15	TGTGCCAGCAGCGTAGGTCGCAGGGGGAGTACTGAAGCTTTCTTT	CASSVGRRGSTEAFF
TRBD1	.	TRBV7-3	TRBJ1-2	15	TGTGCCAGCAGCGTTGAAGACAGGGGGCAGGGTGGCTACACCTTC	CASSVEDRGQGGYTF